This TCR beta chain was found in a study of human T cells and chemical hapten exposure. The germline V and J ends were trimmed by 0 bases and 0 bases, with 3 bases remaining between them. This CDR3 contains 14 residues. CDR1 is DFQATT, CDR2 SNEGSKA, per germline (reference sequence). As for time point: pre-sensitization, week 0. Treatment specified: therapeutic diphenylcyclopropenone sensitization with weekly scalp DPC. As the library was built, unique molecular identifiers were attached to individual cDNA molecules. TCRdb recomputed calls from the RACE reads with MiXCR, one row per CDR3 protein. Of a few hundred thousand distinct CDR3 sequences detected, 4.5% to 5.5% appear once; the ten largest clones hold over 7%. Findings and caveats of the study: Among expanded TCRs, significantly more large CDR3 similarity clusters formed than among controls.

This clonotype was seen at least ten times. As yet, its antigen is unknown. The V and J genes are TRBV20-1 and TRBJ2-6, with D unclear. Sequencing was performed on whole blood, taken in connection with sensitization to the hapten diphenylcyclopropenone (DPC). The sequence was obtained from a woman between 18 and 29 years old with alopecia areata. Some clones in this sample may be carry-over from other donors' samples. The CDR3 reads CSARDSSGANVLTF. CDR3 sequence (DNA): TGCAGTGCTAGAGACAGCTCTGGGGCCAACGTCCTGACTTTC.